This TCR beta chain was recorded in a study of cytomegalovirus exposure and HLA in healthy donors. Study results and limitations: Associated with HLA alleles at 0.05 false discovery rate in a later analysis were about 17,000 TCR beta sequences. The classifier reportedly diagnosed cytomegalovirus status with high specificity and sensitivity. Associated with cytomegalovirus, according to the listing, were 164 TCR beta chains.

Trimming removed 4 bases from V and 2 bases from J, with 9 bases in between. Germline lookup yields CDR1 SNHLY and CDR2 FYNNEI. The CDR3 has 14 amino acids. This clone was detected only a few times. What it binds is unknown. In the PCR, 60 Vbeta and 13 Jbeta primers were used. Libraries were prepared by immunoSEQ multiplex PCR; TCRdb keeps only in-frame clonotypes and omits some of them. The repertoire includes about 160,000 clones, about 80% of them detected once, and roughly 2% sits in the top ten. The chain has TRBV2 and TRBJ1-3; tentatively, D is TRBD1 (5 bases). The receptor was derived from a female donor in good health and CMV-seronegative. Specimen: PBMCs. The chain's CDR3 is CASSAGNAGNTIYF. CDR3 nucleotide sequence: TGTGCCAGCAGTGCAGGGAACGCTGGAAACACCATATATTTT.